Given below is one T cell receptor beta chain in context. The antigen is not known. Graves' hyperthyroidism qualified as stable when ophthalmopathy did not progress within 18 months. This entry is derived from a study of T cells in Graves' hyperthyroidism and ophthalmopathy. In the study overall: At initial diagnosis, before any treatment had begun, peripheral blood was obtained. Findings of the study overall: Researchers found most expanded thyroid clonotypes above 0.001 in blood as well.

Amplification of TCR beta CDR3 regions was performed using RNA transcripts as template. A set of HTBI primers served as the primers for a first-round RT-PCR of the TCR CDR3. Using its own MiXCR run on the multiplex PCR reads, TCRdb lists one record per CDR3 protein. The top ten clones hold 30% to 40% of a sample with nearly 750,000 distinct CDR3 sequences, about 35% of them seen once. The sequence was obtained from a woman in her forties with Graves' hyperthyroidism. The sequenced sample consisted of blood.

CDR3 DNA sequence: TGTGCCAGCAGTTCCCTAAACTATCAGCCCCAGCATTTT. The encoded protein is CASSSLNYQPQHF. The J gene is TRBJ1-5, the V gene TRBV6-2 or TRBV6-3; D call uncertain. Germline CDR1 MNHEY, CDR2 SVGEGT. The CDR3 loop spans 13 amino acids. With 4 bases removed from V and 5 bases from J, the gap between germline ends came to 9 bases.